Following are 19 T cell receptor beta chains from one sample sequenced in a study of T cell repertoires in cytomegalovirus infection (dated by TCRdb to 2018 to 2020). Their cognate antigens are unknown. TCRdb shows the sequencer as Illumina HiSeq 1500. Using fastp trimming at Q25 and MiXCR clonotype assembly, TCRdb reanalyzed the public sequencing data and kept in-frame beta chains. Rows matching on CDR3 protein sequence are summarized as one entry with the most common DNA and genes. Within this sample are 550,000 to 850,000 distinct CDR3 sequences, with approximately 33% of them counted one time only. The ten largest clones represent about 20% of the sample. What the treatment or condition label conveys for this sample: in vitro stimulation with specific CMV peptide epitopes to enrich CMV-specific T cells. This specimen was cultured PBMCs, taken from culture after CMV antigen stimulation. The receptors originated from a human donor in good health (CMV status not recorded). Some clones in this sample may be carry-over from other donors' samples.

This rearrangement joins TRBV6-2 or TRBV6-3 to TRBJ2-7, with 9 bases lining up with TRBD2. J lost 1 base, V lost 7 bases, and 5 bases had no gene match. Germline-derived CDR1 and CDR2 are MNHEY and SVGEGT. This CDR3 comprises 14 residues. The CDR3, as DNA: TGTGCCAGCAAACGAGCGGGGGGATCCTACGAGCAGTACTTC. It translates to CASKRAGGSYEQYF.

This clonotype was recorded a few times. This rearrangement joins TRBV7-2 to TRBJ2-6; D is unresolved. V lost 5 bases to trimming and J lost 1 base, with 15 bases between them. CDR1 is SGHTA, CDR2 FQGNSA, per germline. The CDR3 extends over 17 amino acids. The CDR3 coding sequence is TGTGCCAGCAGCCCTGGAACGTATCGATCTGGGGCCAACGTCCTGACTTTC. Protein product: CASSPGTYRSGANVLTF.

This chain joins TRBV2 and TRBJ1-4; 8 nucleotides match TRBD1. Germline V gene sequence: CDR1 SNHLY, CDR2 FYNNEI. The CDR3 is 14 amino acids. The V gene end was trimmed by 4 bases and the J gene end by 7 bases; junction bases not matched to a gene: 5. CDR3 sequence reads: CASSGGQGREKLFF. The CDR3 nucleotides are TGTGCCAGCAGTGGCGGACAGGGCCGTGAAAAACTGTTTTTT.

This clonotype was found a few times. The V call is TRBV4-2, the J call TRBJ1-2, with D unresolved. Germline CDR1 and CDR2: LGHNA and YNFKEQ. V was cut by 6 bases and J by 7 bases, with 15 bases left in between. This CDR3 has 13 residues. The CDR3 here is CASRDRRLGGYTF. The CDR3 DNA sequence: TGTGCCAGCAGAGACCGCCGTTTAGGTGGCTACACCTTC.

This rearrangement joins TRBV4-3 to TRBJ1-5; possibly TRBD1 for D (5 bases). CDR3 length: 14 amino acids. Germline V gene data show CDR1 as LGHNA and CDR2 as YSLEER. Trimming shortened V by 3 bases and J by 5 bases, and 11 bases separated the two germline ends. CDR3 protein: CASSHRGTDQPQHF. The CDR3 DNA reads TGCGCCAGCAGCCACCGGGGGACCGATCAGCCCCAGCATTTT.

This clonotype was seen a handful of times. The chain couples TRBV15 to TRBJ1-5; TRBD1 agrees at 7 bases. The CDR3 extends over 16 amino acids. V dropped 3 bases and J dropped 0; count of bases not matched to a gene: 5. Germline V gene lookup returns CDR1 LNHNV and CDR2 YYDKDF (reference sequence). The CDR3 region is CATSRGDSYSNQPQHF. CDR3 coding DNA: TGTGCCACCAGCAGGGGGGACAGCTATAGCAATCAGCCCCAGCATTTT.

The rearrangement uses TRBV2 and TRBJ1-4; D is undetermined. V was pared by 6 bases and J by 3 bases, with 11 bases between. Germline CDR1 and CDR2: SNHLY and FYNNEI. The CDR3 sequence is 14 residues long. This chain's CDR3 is CASRYRASNEKLFF. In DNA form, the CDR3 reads TGTGCCAGCAGATATCGGGCCTCTAATGAAAAACTGTTTTTT. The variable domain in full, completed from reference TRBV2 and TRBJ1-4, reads EPEVTQTPSHQVTQMGQEVILRCVPISNHLYFYWYRQILGQKVEFLVSFYNNEISEKSEIFDDQFSVERPDGSNFTLKIRSTKLEDSAMYFCASRYRASNEKLFFGSGTQLSVL.

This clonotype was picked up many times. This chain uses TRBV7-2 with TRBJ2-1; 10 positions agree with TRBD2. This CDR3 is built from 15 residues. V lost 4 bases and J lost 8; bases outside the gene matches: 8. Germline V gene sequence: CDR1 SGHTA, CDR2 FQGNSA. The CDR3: CASSSETSGRYEQFF. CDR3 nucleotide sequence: TGTGCCAGCAGCTCAGAGACTAGCGGGCGCTATGAGCAGTTCTTC.

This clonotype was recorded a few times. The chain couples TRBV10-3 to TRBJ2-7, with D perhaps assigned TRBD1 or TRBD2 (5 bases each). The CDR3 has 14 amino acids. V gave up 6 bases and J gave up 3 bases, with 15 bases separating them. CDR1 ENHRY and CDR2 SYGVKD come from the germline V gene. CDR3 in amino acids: CAISAPGTDYEQYF. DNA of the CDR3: TGTGCCATCAGCGCCCCCGGGACGGACTACGAGCAGTACTTC.

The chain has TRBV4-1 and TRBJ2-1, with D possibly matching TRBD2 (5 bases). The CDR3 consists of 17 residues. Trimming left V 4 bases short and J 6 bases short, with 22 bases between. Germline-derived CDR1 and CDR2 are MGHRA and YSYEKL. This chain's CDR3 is CASSPRSFGGLGNEQFF. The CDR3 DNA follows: TGCGCCAGCAGCCCCCGCTCATTCGGAGGATTGGGCAATGAGCAGTTCTTC.

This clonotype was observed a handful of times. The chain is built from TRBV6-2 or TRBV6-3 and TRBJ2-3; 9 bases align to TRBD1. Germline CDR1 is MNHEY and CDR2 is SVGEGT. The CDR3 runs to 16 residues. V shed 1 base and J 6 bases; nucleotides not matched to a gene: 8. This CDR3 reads CASSYYRGRSSDTQYF. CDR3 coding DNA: TGTGCCAGCAGTTACTACAGGGGGCGTAGCTCCGATACGCAGTATTTT.

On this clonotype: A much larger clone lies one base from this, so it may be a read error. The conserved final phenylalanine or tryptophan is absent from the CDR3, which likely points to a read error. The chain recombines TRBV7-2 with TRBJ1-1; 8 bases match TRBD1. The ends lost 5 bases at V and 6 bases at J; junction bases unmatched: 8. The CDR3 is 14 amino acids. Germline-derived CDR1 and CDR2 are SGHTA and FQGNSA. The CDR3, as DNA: TGTGCCAGCAGCCGCGGACAGGGTATGCCTGAAGCTTTCATT. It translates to CASSRGQGMPEAFI.

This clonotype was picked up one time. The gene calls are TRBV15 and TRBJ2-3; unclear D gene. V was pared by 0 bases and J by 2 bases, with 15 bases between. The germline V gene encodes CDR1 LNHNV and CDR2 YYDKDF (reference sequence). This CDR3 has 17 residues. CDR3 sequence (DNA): TGTGCCACCAGCAGAGAGGCCCCCGGCAGTAACACAGATACGCAGTATTTT. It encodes CATSREAPGSNTDTQYF.

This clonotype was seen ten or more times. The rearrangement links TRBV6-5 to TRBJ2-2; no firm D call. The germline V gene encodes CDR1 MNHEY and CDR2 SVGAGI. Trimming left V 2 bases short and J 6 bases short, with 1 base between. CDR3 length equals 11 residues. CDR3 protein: CASSYAGELFF. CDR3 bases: TGTGCCAGCAGTTACGCCGGGGAGCTGTTTTTT.

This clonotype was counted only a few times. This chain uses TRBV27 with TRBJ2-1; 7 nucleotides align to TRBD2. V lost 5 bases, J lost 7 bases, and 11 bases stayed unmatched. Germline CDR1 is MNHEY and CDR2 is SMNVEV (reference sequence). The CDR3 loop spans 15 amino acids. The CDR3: CASSIMGTTPNEQFF. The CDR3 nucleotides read TGTGCCAGCAGTATCATGGGGACTACCCCGAATGAGCAGTTCTTC.

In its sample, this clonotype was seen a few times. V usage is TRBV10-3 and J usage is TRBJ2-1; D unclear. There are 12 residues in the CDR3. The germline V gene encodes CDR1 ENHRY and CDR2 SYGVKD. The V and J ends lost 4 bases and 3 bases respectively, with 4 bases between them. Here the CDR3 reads CAISGDYNEQFF. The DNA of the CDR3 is TGTGCCATCAGTGGTGACTACAATGAGCAGTTCTTC.

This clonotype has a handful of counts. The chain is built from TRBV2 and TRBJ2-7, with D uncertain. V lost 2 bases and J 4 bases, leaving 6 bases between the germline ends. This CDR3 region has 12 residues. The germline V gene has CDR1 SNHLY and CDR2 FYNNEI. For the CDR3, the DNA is TGTGCCAGCAGTGAATTTGTGTACGAGCAGTACTTC. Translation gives CASSEFVYEQYF.

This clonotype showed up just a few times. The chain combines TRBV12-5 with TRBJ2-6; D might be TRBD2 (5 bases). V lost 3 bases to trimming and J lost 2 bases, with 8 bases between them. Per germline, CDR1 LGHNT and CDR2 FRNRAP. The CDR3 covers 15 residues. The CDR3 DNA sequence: TGTGCTAGTGGTTTAGGAGGTGCTGGGGCCAACGTCCTGACTTTC. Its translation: CASGLGGAGANVLTF.

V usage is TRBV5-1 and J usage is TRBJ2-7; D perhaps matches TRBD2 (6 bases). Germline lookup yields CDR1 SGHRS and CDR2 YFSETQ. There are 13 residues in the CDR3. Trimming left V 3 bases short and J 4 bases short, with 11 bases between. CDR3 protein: CASSSGLRYEQYF. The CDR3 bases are TGCGCCAGCAGCTCCGGACTACGATACGAGCAGTACTTC.